This record concerns one TCR beta chain sequence. Since a much larger clone is just one base distant, this may be a read error. The sample is drawn from a study of blood T cells in healthy people across ages. Primers used in a second PCR of about 7 to 12 cycles were a sample-barcoded 5' primer and a J-beta primer mix. TCRdb re-called the 5' RACE reads with MiXCR, one entry per CDR3 protein. In the table there are some 900,000 distinct CDR3 sequences, roughly 48% of which are singletons. This TCR was recovered from a man younger than 40 in good health. The specimen was blood.

The CDR3 region is CASSVHQNTEAFF. The CDR3 nucleotides are TGTGCCAGCAGCGTGCACCAGAACACTGAAGCTTTCTTT. The chain combines TRBV12-3 or TRBV12-4 with TRBJ1-1; D uncertain. V gave up 6 bases and J gave up 1 base, with 9 bases separating them. The CDR3 is 13 amino acids.